The 28 T cell receptor beta chains below all came from one sample that was sequenced in a study of cytomegalovirus exposure and HLA in healthy donors. The PCR was carried out with 60 Vbeta primers and 13 Jbeta primers. Sequencing was performed with immunoSEQ multiplex PCR; in TCRdb, only in-frame clones are kept and a portion is missing. In the table there are approximately 220,000 clones, approximately 80% of which are singletons. The sample was PBMCs. These receptors were taken from a boy between 2 and 10 years old in good health and CMV-seronegative.

This chain joins TRBV2 and TRBJ1-2; 8 bases map to TRBD1. The CDR3 is made up of 13 amino acids. Trimming took 11 bases from V and 7 from J; bases not matched to a gene: 12. CDR1 is SNHLY, CDR2 FYNNEI, per germline. CDR3 DNA sequence: TGTGCCGGGTTGACAGGGGAGAGGAGTGGCTACACCTTC. It encodes CAGLTGERSGYTF. Combining the CDR3 with reference TRBV2 and TRBJ1-2 gives the whole variable domain EPEVTQTPSHQVTQMGQEVILRCVPISNHLYFYWYRQILGQKVEFLVSFYNNEISEKSEIFDDQFSVERPDGSNFTLKIRSTKLEDSAMYFCAGLTGERSGYTFGSGTRLTVV.

The chain uses TRBV7-9 and TRBJ2-5; 7 bases fit TRBD1. CDR3 length: 14 residues. V lost 5 bases and J lost 5; bases outside the gene matches: 8. Germline loops: CDR1 SEHNR, CDR2 FQNEAQ (reference sequence). The CDR3 coding sequence is TGTGCCAGCAGCATTCTGACAGGGTTGGAGACCCAGTACTTC. Protein product: CASSILTGLETQYF.

The chain employs TRBV6-5 and TRBJ1-6; no definite D call. V lost 7 bases to trimming and J lost 7 bases, with 11 bases between them. CDR1 is MNHEY and CDR2 is SVGAGI in the germline V gene. The CDR3 has 13 residues. This chain's CDR3 is CASTYGRNSPLHF. CDR3 bases: TGTGCCAGCACCTACGGGAGAAATTCACCCCTCCACTTT.

The chain carries TRBV14 and TRBJ1-4; TRBD1 matches 8 bases. The CDR3 totals 16 residues. Germline CDR1 reads SGHDN; CDR2 reads FVKESK. Trimming took 4 bases from V and 4 from J; bases not matched to a gene: 8. CDR3 region: CASSPRQGNVNEKLFF. The CDR3 DNA sequence: TGTGCCAGCAGCCCCCGACAGGGGAACGTTAATGAAAAACTGTTTTTT. Based on the CDR3 plus reference TRBV14 and TRBJ1-4, the full variable domain is EAGVTQFPSHSVIEKGQTVTLRCDPISGHDNLYWYRRVMGKEIKFLLHFVKESKQDESGMPNNRFLAERTGGTYSTLKVQPAELEDSGVYFCASSPRQGNVNEKLFFGSGTQLSVL.

V and J are TRBV10-2 and TRBJ2-3; a weak D match, TRBD2 (7 bases). Trimming cost V 8 bases and J 2 bases, with 14 bases left between them. Germline V gene sequence: CDR1 WSHSY, CDR2 SAAADI. The CDR3 extends over 14 amino acids. The CDR3 DNA is TGCGCCAGCGGGACGGGGGGCTACACAGATACGCAGTATTTT. Its protein product is CASGTGGYTDTQYF.

In this sample, this clone turned up once. The gene calls are TRBV5-1 and TRBJ1-2; D perhaps matches TRBD1 (5 bases). This CDR3 comprises 13 residues. Trimming left V 1 base short and J 3 bases short, with 7 bases between. Germline V gives CDR1 SGHRS, CDR2 YFSETQ. This CDR3 reads CASSLIQDYGYTF. In DNA, the CDR3 is TGCGCCAGCAGCTTGATACAGGACTATGGCTACACCTTC.

This clone was seen only a few times. This rearrangement joins TRBV19 to TRBJ1-1; D remains ambiguous. V was trimmed by 1 base and J by 1 base, leaving 16 bases between them. The CDR3 contains 17 residues. Germline lookup yields CDR1 LNHDA and CDR2 SQIVND (reference sequence). CDR3 sequence: CASSIVPTDVGNTEAFF. CDR3 bases: TGTGCCAGTAGTATAGTCCCGACTGACGTGGGGAACACTGAAGCTTTCTTT.

This sequence joins TRBV6-1 and TRBJ1-1, with TRBD1 matching over 8 bases. The CDR3 has 14 residues. The germline CDR1 and CDR2 sequences are MNHNS and SASEGT. After removal of 8 bases from V and 2 bases from J, the junction contained 7 bases not matched to a gene. The CDR3 protein is CASSRTGINTEAFF. The CDR3 coding sequence is TGTGCCAGCTCCCGGACAGGGATCAACACTGAAGCTTTCTTT.

This rearrangement joins TRBV27 to TRBJ2-2; D is ambiguous. V shed 3 bases and J shed 3 bases, with 8 bases lying between them. Germline V lookup: CDR1 MNHEY, CDR2 SMNVEV (reference sequence). This CDR3 contains 14 residues. CDR3 nucleotide sequence: TGTGCCAGCAGTTTGGGCACCTACACCGGGGAGCTGTTTTTT. It translates to CASSLGTYTGELFF.

V is TRBV2 and J is TRBJ2-5, with D perhaps TRBD1 (6 bases). The germline V gene encodes CDR1 SNHLY and CDR2 FYNNEI. The CDR3 runs to 14 residues. V was clipped by 3 bases and J by 4 bases, with 12 bases between them. The CDR3, as DNA: TGTGCCAGCAGTGATGATGGCAGGGGAGAGACCCAGTACTTC. It encodes CASSDDGRGETQYF. The full variable domain, completed using reference TRBV2 and TRBJ2-5, is EPEVTQTPSHQVTQMGQEVILRCVPISNHLYFYWYRQILGQKVEFLVSFYNNEISEKSEIFDDQFSVERPDGSNFTLKIRSTKLEDSAMYFCASSDDGRGETQYFGPGTRLLVL.

The chain combines TRBV2 with TRBJ2-7; D may be TRBD1 (5 bases). Trimming shortened V by 4 bases and J by 1 base, and 11 bases separated the two germline ends. Germline V lookup: CDR1 SNHLY, CDR2 FYNNEI. The CDR3 sequence is 14 residues long. The CDR3 DNA follows: TGTGCCAGCAGTGCAGGGCATTTATCCTACGAGCAGTACTTC. Protein: CASSAGHLSYEQYF.

The V gene is TRBV19, the J gene TRBJ2-7, with TRBD2 as a possible D gene (6 bases). Trimming pared 1 base from V and 3 bases from J, leaving 13 bases between. This CDR3 contains 15 residues. Germline loops: CDR1 LNHDA, CDR2 SQIVND (reference sequence). CDR3 protein: CASSIGSGDGYEQYF. CDR3 bases: TGTGCCAGTAGTATAGGGTCGGGGGATGGCTACGAGCAGTACTTC.

The CDR3 loop reads CASSSQRGNTEAFF. CDR3 sequence (DNA): TGTGCCAGCAGCTCCCAAAGGGGGAACACTGAAGCTTTCTTT. V is TRBV11-2 and J is TRBJ1-1; the D gene is possibly TRBD1 (5 bases). The CDR3 is 14 amino acids. Germline V gene data show CDR1 as SGHAT and CDR2 as FQNNGV. V lost 4 bases and J lost 1, with 10 bases in between.

This rearrangement joins TRBV5-1 to TRBJ2-1; D call uncertain. The CDR3 extends over 14 amino acids. The V gene's germline CDR1 is SGHRS and CDR2 YFSETQ. Trimming pared 4 bases from V and 0 bases from J, leaving 8 bases between. The CDR3 here is CASSLESSYNEQFF. The CDR3 bases are TGCGCCAGCAGCCTGGAGAGCTCCTACAATGAGCAGTTCTTC.

The V and J genes are TRBV27 and TRBJ1-2, with D maybe TRBD1 (6 bases). V was pared by 8 bases and J by 6 bases, with 10 bases between. CDR3 length: 11 amino acids. Per germline, CDR1 MNHEY and CDR2 SMNVEV (reference sequence). The CDR3 loop is CASGQGNGYTF. In nucleotides, the CDR3 is TGTGCCAGCGGGCAGGGGAATGGCTACACCTTC.

The chain joins TRBV7-8 to TRBJ1-4; D remains unclear. V lost 6 bases to trimming and J lost 0 bases, with 11 bases between them. CDR1 is SGHVS, CDR2 FQNEAQ, per germline. The CDR3 contains 15 residues. The CDR3 nucleotides are TGTGCCAGCAGTTTCCTTATTGCAACTAATGAAAAACTGTTTTTT. Protein product: CASSFLIATNEKLFF.

The V and J genes are TRBV18 and TRBJ2-7; D unresolved. CDR1 and CDR2 from the germline V gene are KGHSH and LQKENI. This CDR3 has 13 amino acids. V shed 0 bases and J shed 2 bases, with 5 bases lying between them. The CDR3: CASSPPDTYEQYF. As DNA, the CDR3 is TGTGCCAGCTCACCACCTGACACCTACGAGCAGTACTTC.

The chain is built from TRBV6-6 and TRBJ1-4, with D possibly matching TRBD1 (6 bases). Trimming took 5 bases from V and 3 from J, leaving 16 bases between them. The CDR3 is 16 amino acids. Germline assignment: CDR1 MNHNY and CDR2 SVGAGI (reference sequence). In DNA, the CDR3 is TGTGCCAGCAGTACCCTTCCGGACAGACCTAATGAAAAACTGTTTTTT. Its translation is CASSTLPDRPNEKLFF.

V is TRBV5-4 and J is TRBJ2-7; 14 positions match TRBD2. This CDR3 contains 16 residues. CDR1 and CDR2 from the germline V gene are SGHNT and YYREEE (reference sequence). V dropped 4 bases and J dropped 3; count of bases not matched to a gene: 6. This CDR3 is CASSGMGLAGDYEQYF. The CDR3 nucleotides are TGTGCCAGCAGCGGCATGGGACTAGCGGGGGACTACGAGCAGTACTTC.

This clone showed up just once. The chain links TRBV6-5 to TRBJ2-1; 7 nucleotides align to TRBD2. CDR1 is MNHEY, CDR2 SVGAGI, per germline. Unmatched junction bases numbered 9, after V lost 6 bases and J lost 10 bases. The CDR3 length is 13 residues. The DNA for the CDR3 is TGTGCCAGCAGCGCTAGCGGCGGCCCAGAGCAGTTCTTC. Protein sequence: CASSASGGPEQFF.

This sequence joins TRBV5-1 and TRBJ1-1; TRBD1 is a possible D gene (6 bases). CDR1 is SGHRS and CDR2 is YFSETQ in the germline V gene. V was trimmed by 9 bases and J by 3 bases, leaving 18 bases between them. This CDR3 has 14 amino acids. The CDR3 reads CAKLTGTRDTEAFF. DNA for the CDR3: TGCGCCAAACTAACCGGGACAAGAGACACTGAAGCTTTCTTT.

This rearrangement joins TRBV13 to TRBJ1-2; D is possibly TRBD1 (6 bases). V dropped 1 base and J dropped 2 bases, with 11 bases sitting between them. The CDR3 contains 15 residues. Germline loops: CDR1 PRHDT, CDR2 FYEKMQ (reference sequence). This CDR3 is CASSLALTGNYGYTF. CDR3 in DNA: TGTGCCAGCAGCTTAGCGTTAACAGGGAACTATGGCTACACCTTC.

The V gene is TRBV4-1, the J gene TRBJ2-3; D may be TRBD1 (6 bases). The CDR3 runs 14 residues. Germline loops: CDR1 MGHRA, CDR2 YSYEKL. The V end lost 3 bases, the J end lost 3 bases, and 10 bases lay between the germline ends. CDR3 residues: CASSHVQGTDTQYF. CDR3 in DNA: TGCGCCAGCAGCCATGTACAGGGTACAGATACGCAGTATTTT.

The chain combines TRBV6-1 with TRBJ2-3, with 8 bases that match TRBD1. The CDR3 is 15 residues long. Germline CDR1 MNHNS, CDR2 SASEGT. Losses at the gene ends were 7 bases for V and 2 bases for J; bases not matched to a gene: 8. CDR3 nucleotides: TGTGCCAGCAACGACAGGGGAATGACCACAGATACGCAGTATTTT. Amino acid sequence: CASNDRGMTTDTQYF.

The V and J genes are TRBV2 and TRBJ1-6, with a tentative D call TRBD1 (5 bases). The CDR3 is 15 amino acids. V was clipped by 2 bases and J by 9 bases, with 14 bases between them. Germline values: CDR1 SNHLY, CDR2 FYNNEI. In nucleotides, the CDR3 is TGTGCCAGCAGTGAATTTAACGGGGGTGGTTCACCCCTCCACTTT. Translating it yields CASSEFNGGGSPLHF.

This sequence joins TRBV30 and TRBJ2-1, with a tentative D call TRBD1 (6 bases). The CDR3 is 12 residues long. Germline-derived CDR1 and CDR2 are GTSNPN and SVGIG (reference sequence). V dropped 3 bases and J dropped 8 bases, with 11 bases sitting between them. As DNA, the CDR3 is TGTGCCTGGAGCCCGGGACAATATGAGCAGTTCTTC. Translated: CAWSPGQYEQFF.

The V call is TRBV14, the J call TRBJ2-1; 8 bases are a match to TRBD1. CDR1 and CDR2 from the germline V gene are SGHDN and FVKESK. The CDR3 consists of 16 residues. V gave up 1 base and J gave up 9 bases; unmatched junction bases: 11. In nucleotides, the CDR3 is TGTGCCAGCAGCCAAGTTTACGGACAGGGCATTCGTGAGCAGTTCTTC. Translating it yields CASSQVYGQGIREQFF.

The chain uses TRBV14 and TRBJ2-7; tentatively, D is TRBD1 (8 bases). The length of the CDR3 is 14 residues. The V end was cut by 4 bases, the J end by 3 bases, with 13 bases between. CDR1 and CDR2 from the germline V gene are SGHDN and FVKESK. The CDR3 DNA follows: TGTGCCAGCAGCCCGACAGGGGAGGGCTACGAGCAGTACTTC. This sequence encodes CASSPTGEGYEQYF.